These 15 T cell receptor beta chains originate from one sample sequenced in a study of blood T cell repertoires in COVID-19. Profiling relied on immunoSEQ multiplex PCR, and the TCRdb table lists in-frame clones only, not all of them. The sample shows about 130,000 clones, around nine tenths of them seen only once. Sequencing was carried out using peripheral blood. All receptors derive from a woman in her seventies with COVID-19, enrolled during active disease.

The chain joins TRBV7-2 to TRBJ1-3, with a possible D match to TRBD1 (5 bases). The CDR3 is 14 amino acids. Trimming removed 4 bases from V and 4 bases from J, with 11 bases in between. The germline V gene has CDR1 SGHTA and CDR2 FQGNSA. The CDR3 DNA reads as TGTGCCAGCAGCTCGGGGGGGACGGGAAACACCATATATTTT. Translating gives CASSSGGTGNTIYF.

CDR3 in DNA: TGTGCCGGCCAGACAGGGAGGAAAACCGGGGAGCTGTTTTTT. As protein: CAGQTGRKTGELFF. The chain combines TRBV11-2 with TRBJ2-2, with D possibly being TRBD1 (7 bases). V lost 11 bases and J lost 5, with 18 bases in between. Per the germline V gene, CDR1 is SGHAT and CDR2 is FQNNGV. CDR3 length: 14 amino acids.

The V gene is TRBV7-2, the J gene TRBJ2-3; 9 positions match TRBD2. With 1 base clipped from V and 5 bases from J, the junction kept 7 bases outside the gene matches. The germline V gene has CDR1 SGHTA and CDR2 FQGNSA. This CDR3 spans 16 amino acids. In nucleotides, the CDR3 is TGTGCCAGCAGCTTAGGCGGGGGGGCCCTAGGAGATACGCAGTATTTT. Protein sequence: CASSLGGGALGDTQYF. Together with reference TRBV7-2 and TRBJ2-3, the CDR3 gives the full variable domain: GAGVSQSPSNKVTEKGKDVELRCDPISGHTALYWYRQSLGQGLEFLIYFQGNSAPDKSGLPSDRFSAERTGGSVSTLTIQRTQQEDSAVYLCASSLGGGALGDTQYFGPGTRLTVL.

The chain employs TRBV3-1 (or the pseudogene TRBV3-2) and TRBJ1-2, with D tentatively TRBD1 (5 bases). CDR1 is LGHDT, CDR2 YNNKEL, per germline (reference sequence). The CDR3 loop spans 16 amino acids. The V gene lost 2 bases and the J gene lost 5 bases, with 18 bases spanning the gap. CDR3 nucleotide sequence: TGTGCCAGCAGCCAATACCCAGTATCGACAGATTATGGCTACACCTTC. The encoded protein is CASSQYPVSTDYGYTF.

J is TRBJ1-5 and V is TRBV7-9; 8 bases agree with TRBD1. Germline CDR1 SEHNR, CDR2 FQNEAQ (reference sequence). CDR3 length equals 15 residues. V lost 5 bases, J lost 6 bases, and 9 bases stayed unmatched. The CDR3 sequence is CASSRTGQGGQPQHF. The CDR3, as DNA: TGTGCCAGCAGCAGAACAGGACAGGGAGGTCAGCCCCAGCATTTT.

The rearrangement uses TRBV13 and TRBJ2-7; 7 positions agree with TRBD2. Germline CDR1 is PRHDT and CDR2 is FYEKMQ (reference sequence). The CDR3 spans 15 residues. V was clipped by 2 bases and J by 4 bases; unmatched bases: 8. Here the CDR3 reads CASSLQGEGSYEQYF. The CDR3 DNA follows: TGTGCCAGCAGCTTACAAGGGGAGGGGTCTTACGAGCAGTACTTC.

This chain connects TRBV19 to TRBJ1-2; TRBD1 matches 9 bases. Germline-derived CDR1 and CDR2 are LNHDA and SQIVND (reference sequence). The CDR3 covers 13 residues. The junction had 8 bases not matched to a gene; V was cut back by 10 bases and J by 5 bases. CDR3 protein: CATQGARQYGYTF. Here the CDR3 DNA reads TGTGCCACACAGGGGGCGCGTCAGTATGGCTACACCTTC.

The chain combines TRBV19 with TRBJ1-1; D ambiguous. Germline CDR1 is LNHDA and CDR2 is SQIVND (reference sequence). The CDR3 totals 13 residues. Between the trimmed V and J ends, which lost 5 bases and 0 bases, there was a span of 7 bases. The CDR3 DNA sequence: TGTGCCAGTAGTCTCCAGATGAACACTGAAGCTTTCTTT. This translates into CASSLQMNTEAFF.

The chain is built from TRBV5-1 and TRBJ1-5; 8 nucleotides match TRBD1. Germline V gene lookup returns CDR1 SGHRS and CDR2 YFSETQ. The ends lost 2 bases at V and 6 bases at J; junction bases unmatched: 4. The CDR3 is 14 residues long. For the CDR3, the DNA is TGCGCCAGCAGCTTAGCAGGGGGCGGTCAGCCCCAGCATTTT. Translated, it gives CASSLAGGGQPQHF.

The J gene is TRBJ2-3, the V gene TRBV28; 8 bases align to TRBD2. The ends lost 6 bases at V and 6 bases at J; junction bases unmatched: 11. The CDR3 runs to 15 residues. Looked up from germline, CDR1 is MDHEN and CDR2 is SYDVKM. The CDR3 protein is CASRSDGGAGDTQYF. The CDR3, as DNA: TGTGCCAGCAGGTCTGACGGGGGGGCGGGTGATACGCAGTATTTT.

The chain employs TRBV10-3 and TRBJ2-2, with a weak D call TRBD1 (5 bases). This CDR3 has 14 amino acids. V lost 8 bases, J lost 5 bases, and 15 bases lay in between. Germline V gives CDR1 ENHRY, CDR2 SYGVKD. CDR3 sequence: CAIAPWQGTGELFF. The CDR3 bases are TGTGCCATCGCCCCGTGGCAGGGTACCGGGGAGCTGTTTTTT.

V and J are TRBV5-6 and TRBJ1-5; D possibly corresponds to TRBD1 (5 bases). The germline gives CDR1 SGHDT, CDR2 YYEEEE. The V end was cut by 2 bases, the J end by 7 bases, with 10 bases between. This CDR3 spans 13 amino acids. The CDR3 reads CASSLQESQPQHF. Written as DNA, the CDR3 is TGTGCCAGCAGCTTACAGGAGTCCCAGCCCCAGCATTTT.

V usage is TRBV5-1 and J usage is TRBJ1-2; 7 bases are a match to TRBD1. Germline-derived CDR1 and CDR2 are SGHRS and YFSETQ. This CDR3 is built from 13 residues. Trimming cost V 0 bases and J 7 bases; bases outside gene matches: 3. The CDR3 coding sequence is TGCGCCAGCAGCTTGGGGACAGGAACTGGCTACACCTTC. This translates into CASSLGTGTGYTF.

The chain uses TRBV2 and TRBJ1-5; tentatively, D is TRBD1 (5 bases). Trimming stripped 0 bases from V and 4 bases from J, with 7 bases between. Germline values: CDR1 SNHLY, CDR2 FYNNEI. The CDR3 is made up of 14 amino acids. CDR3 region: CASSEAGTNQPQHF. In DNA form, the CDR3 reads TGTGCCAGCAGTGAAGCCGGGACTAATCAGCCCCAGCATTTT.

The chain recombines TRBV28 with TRBJ1-5; 8 bases line up with TRBD1. J was trimmed by 2 bases and V by 5 bases; bases with no gene match: 5. Germline values: CDR1 MDHEN, CDR2 SYDVKM. CDR3 length: 15 residues. CDR3 amino acids: CASSPKDRGNQPQHF. In DNA form, the CDR3 reads TGTGCCAGCAGTCCAAAGGACAGGGGCAATCAGCCCCAGCATTTT. The variable domain in full, with the rest retrieved from reference TRBV28 and TRBJ1-5, is DVKVTQSSRYLVKRTGEKVFLECVQDMDHENMFWYRQDPGLGLRLIYFSYDVKMKEKGDIPEGYSVSREKKERFSLILESASTNQTSMYLCASSPKDRGNQPQHFGDGTRLSIL.